A selection of T cell receptor beta chains follows, all from one sample in a study of shared T cell receptors in the human thymus. Profiling relied on immunoSEQ multiplex PCR, and the TCRdb table lists in-frame clones only, not all of them. The table shows hundreds of thousands of clones, with roughly 86% occurring only once. The same sample was also studied in work on human thymus T cells.

Sample: thymocytes. These receptors came from a boy less than two years old with a congenital heart defect. Both conserved end residues are part of each CDR3. The D gene is left open where the match is weak. Only some rows state a clone size, as once, few, many or a class for expanded clones.

clone_size d_call j_call v_call cdr3_aa cdr3_nt
NA NA TRBJ2-3 TRBV28 CASIGQGYTDTQYF TGTGCCAGCATAGGGCAGGGATACACAGATACGCAGTATTTT
NA TRBD2 TRBJ2-1 TRBV27 CASTPGGGARNEQFF TGTGCCAGCACCCCCGGCGGGGGGGCGAGAAATGAGCAGTTCTTC
NA TRBD1 TRBJ1-6 TRBV5-1 CASSLTGDNSPLHF TGCGCCAGCAGCCTAACAGGGGATAATTCACCCCTCCACTTT
NA NA TRBJ2-3 TRBV2 CASSDAIDGALTLSTDTQYF TGTGCCAGCAGTGATGCAATTGATGGGGCCCTCACCCTTAGCACAGATACGCAGTATTTT
NA NA TRBJ2-2 TRBV4-1 CASSQAFPNTGELFF TGCGCCAGCAGCCAAGCGTTCCCGAACACCGGGGAGCTGTTTTTT
NA NA TRBJ2-3 TRBV7-3 CASSLKKSPRGDTQYF TGTGCCAGCAGCTTAAAGAAGTCACCTCGAGGAGATACGCAGTATTTT
NA NA TRBJ2-7 TRBV7-2 CASSLVGREYEQYF TGTGCCAGCAGCTTAGTCGGCAGGGAATACGAGCAGTACTTC
NA NA TRBJ1-2 TRBV6-5 CASSYGGSGYTF TGTGCCAGCAGTTACGGGGGGAGTGGCTACACCTTC
NA NA TRBJ1-3 TRBV2 CASSGVSGNTIYF TGTGCCAGCAGCGGTGTCTCTGGAAACACCATATATTTT
NA NA TRBJ1-1 TRBV6-5 CASSYGGIGNTEAFF TGTGCCAGCAGTTACGGGGGGATTGGGAACACTGAAGCTTTCTTT
NA TRBD1 TRBJ1-6 TRBV2 CASRADRGLWNSPLHF TGTGCCAGCAGAGCTGACAGGGGGCTATGGAATTCACCCCTCCACTTT
NA TRBD1 TRBJ1-5 TRBV28 CASSFYALGQGIQPQHF TGTGCCAGCAGTTTTTATGCCCTAGGACAGGGAATCCAGCCCCAGCATTTT
NA NA TRBJ2-7 TRBV6-1 CASRPGINYEQYF TGTGCCAGCAGACCCGGGATCAACTACGAGCAGTACTTC
once NA TRBJ1-6 TRBV4-1 CASSQEAHRDSPLHF TGCGCCAGCAGCCAAGAAGCACACAGGGATTCACCCCTCCACTTT
NA TRBD1 TRBJ2-3 TRBV5-3 CARSLSNRGRSTDTQYF TGTGCCAGAAGCTTGTCTAACAGGGGGAGAAGCACAGATACGCAGTATTTT
NA NA TRBJ2-3 TRBV7-9 CASSLGWGGDSTDTQYF TGTGCCAGCAGCTTAGGGTGGGGCGGGGACAGCACAGATACGCAGTATTTT
NA TRBD2 TRBJ2-3 TRBV5-1 CASSLGTSVADTQYF TGCGCCAGCAGCTTGGGGACTAGCGTCGCAGATACGCAGTATTTT